This TCR beta chain is from a study of T-cell reconstitution after alpha-beta-depleted transplantation in children. This CDR3 spans 11 amino acids. Germline-derived CDR1 and CDR2 are SGHKS and YYEKEE (reference sequence). Trimming removed 4 bases from V and 3 bases from J, with 2 bases in between. Unique molecular identifiers were used in preparing the TCRbeta library. Using its own MiXCR run on the PCR reads, TCRdb lists one record per CDR3 protein. Here the sample spans fewer than 550,000 distinct CDR3 sequences, 11% being singletons. In its sample, this clonotype was seen many times. The TCR comes from a human donor who donated a stem cell graft to a child with acute myeloid leukemia. The chain is built from TRBV5-5 and TRBJ2-1; D is ambiguous. Sample: PBMCs from the stem cell graft donor, taken from the stem cell graft. CDR3 DNA: TGTGCCAGCAGCCGCTACAATGAGCAGTTCTTC. It is translated as CASSRYNEQFF.